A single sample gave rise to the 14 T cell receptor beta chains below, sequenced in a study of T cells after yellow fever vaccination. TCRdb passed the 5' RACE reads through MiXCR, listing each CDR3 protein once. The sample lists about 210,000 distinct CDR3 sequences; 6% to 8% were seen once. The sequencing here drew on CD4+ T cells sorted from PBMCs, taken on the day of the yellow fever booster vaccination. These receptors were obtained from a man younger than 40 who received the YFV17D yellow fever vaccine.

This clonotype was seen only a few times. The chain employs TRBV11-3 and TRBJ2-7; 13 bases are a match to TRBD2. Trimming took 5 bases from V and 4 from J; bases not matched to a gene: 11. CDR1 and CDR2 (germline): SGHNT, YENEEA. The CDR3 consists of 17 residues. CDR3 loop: CASSPGGTSGKGYEQYF. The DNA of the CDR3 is TGTGCCAGCAGCCCTGGGGGGACTAGCGGGAAGGGTTACGAGCAGTACTTC.

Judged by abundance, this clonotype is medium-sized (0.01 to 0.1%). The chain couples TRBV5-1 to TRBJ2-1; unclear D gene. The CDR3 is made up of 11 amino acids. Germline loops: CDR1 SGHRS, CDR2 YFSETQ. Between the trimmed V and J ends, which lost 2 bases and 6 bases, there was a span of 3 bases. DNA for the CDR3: TGCGCCAGCAGCTTAGGCAATGAGCAGTTCTTC. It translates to CASSLGNEQFF.

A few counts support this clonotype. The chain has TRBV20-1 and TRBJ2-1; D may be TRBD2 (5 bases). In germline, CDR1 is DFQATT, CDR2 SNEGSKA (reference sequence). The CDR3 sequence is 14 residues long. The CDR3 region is CSLGGSSPPREQFF. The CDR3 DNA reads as TGCAGCCTTGGAGGCTCTTCTCCCCCACGTGAGCAGTTCTTC.

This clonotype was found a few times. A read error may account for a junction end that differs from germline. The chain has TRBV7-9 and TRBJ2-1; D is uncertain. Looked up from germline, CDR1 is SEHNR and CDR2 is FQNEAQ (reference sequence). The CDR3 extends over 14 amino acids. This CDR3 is CASSLAYPYSEQFF. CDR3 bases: TGTGCCAGCAGCTTAGCGTACCCCTACAGTGAGCAGTTCTTC.

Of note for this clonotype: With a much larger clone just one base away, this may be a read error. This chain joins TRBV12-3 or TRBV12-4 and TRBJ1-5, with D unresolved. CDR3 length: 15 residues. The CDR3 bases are TGTGCCAGCAGACTAGATACTTTTGGCAAACAGCCCCAGCATTTT. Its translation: CASRLDTFGKQPQHF.

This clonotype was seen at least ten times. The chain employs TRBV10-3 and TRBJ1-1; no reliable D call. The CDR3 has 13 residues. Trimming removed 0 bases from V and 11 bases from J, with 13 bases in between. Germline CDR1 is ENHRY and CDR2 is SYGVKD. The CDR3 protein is CAISESGLERAFF. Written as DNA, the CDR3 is TGTGCCATCAGTGAGTCGGGTTTGGAGCGGGCTTTCTTT.

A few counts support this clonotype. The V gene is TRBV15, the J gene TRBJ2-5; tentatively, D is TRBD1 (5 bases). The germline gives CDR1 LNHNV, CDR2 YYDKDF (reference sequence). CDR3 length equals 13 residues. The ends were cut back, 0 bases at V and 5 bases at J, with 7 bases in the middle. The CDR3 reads CATSRDRVETQYF. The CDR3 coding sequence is TGTGCCACCAGCAGAGACAGGGTGGAGACCCAGTACTTC.

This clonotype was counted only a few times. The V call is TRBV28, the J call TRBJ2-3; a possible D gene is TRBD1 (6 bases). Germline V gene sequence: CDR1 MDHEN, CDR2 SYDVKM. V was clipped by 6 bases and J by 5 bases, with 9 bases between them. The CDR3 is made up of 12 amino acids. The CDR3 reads CASSRGIDTQYF. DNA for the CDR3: TGTGCCAGCAGCAGGGGTATAGATACGCAGTATTTT.

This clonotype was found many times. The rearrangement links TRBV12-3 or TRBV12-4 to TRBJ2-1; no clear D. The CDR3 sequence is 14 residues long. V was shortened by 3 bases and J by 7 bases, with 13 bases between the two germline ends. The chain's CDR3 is CASSLSVTLNEQFF. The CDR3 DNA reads TGTGCCAGCAGTTTGAGCGTAACCCTGAATGAGCAGTTCTTC.

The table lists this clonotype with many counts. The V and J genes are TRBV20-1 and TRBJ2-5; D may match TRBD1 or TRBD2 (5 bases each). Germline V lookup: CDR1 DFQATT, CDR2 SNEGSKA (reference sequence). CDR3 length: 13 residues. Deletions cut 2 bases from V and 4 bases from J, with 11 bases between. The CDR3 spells CSARSSGRETQYF. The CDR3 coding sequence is TGCAGTGCTAGATCCTCGGGGCGAGAGACCCAGTACTTC.

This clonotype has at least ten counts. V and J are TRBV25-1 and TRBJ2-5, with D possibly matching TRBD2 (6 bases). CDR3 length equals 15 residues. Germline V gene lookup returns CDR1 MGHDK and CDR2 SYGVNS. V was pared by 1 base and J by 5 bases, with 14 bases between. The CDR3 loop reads CASSELGGLKETQYF. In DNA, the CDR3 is TGTGCCAGCAGTGAATTGGGGGGATTGAAGGAGACCCAGTACTTC. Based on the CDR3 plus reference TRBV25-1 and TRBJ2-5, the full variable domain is EADIYQTPRYLVIGTGKKITLECSQTMGHDKMYWYQQDPGMELHLIHYSYGVNSTEKGDLSSESTVSRIRTEHFPLTLESARPSHTSQYLCASSELGGLKETQYFGPGTRLLVL.

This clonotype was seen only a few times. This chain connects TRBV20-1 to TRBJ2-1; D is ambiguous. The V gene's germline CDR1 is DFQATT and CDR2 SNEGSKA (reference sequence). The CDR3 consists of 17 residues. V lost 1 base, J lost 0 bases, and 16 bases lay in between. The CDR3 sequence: CSARVGWAQSSYNEQFF. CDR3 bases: TGCAGTGCTAGAGTTGGGTGGGCTCAAAGCTCCTACAATGAGCAGTTCTTC.

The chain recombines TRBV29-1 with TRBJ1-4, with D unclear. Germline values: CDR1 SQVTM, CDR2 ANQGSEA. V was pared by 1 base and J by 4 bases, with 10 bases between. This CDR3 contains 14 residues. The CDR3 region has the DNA TGCAGCGTTGAAGGAACGGGAAATAATGAAAAACTGTTTTTT. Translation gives CSVEGTGNNEKLFF.

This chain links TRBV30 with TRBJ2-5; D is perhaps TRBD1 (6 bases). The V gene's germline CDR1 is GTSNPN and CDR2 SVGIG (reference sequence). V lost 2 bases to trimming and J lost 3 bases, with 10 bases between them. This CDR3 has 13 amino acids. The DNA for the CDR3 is TGTGCCTGGAGTAGGACAGTTGAAGAGACCCAGTACTTC. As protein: CAWSRTVEETQYF.